These 16 T cell receptor beta chains came from one sample sequenced in a study of T-cell memory formation after mild COVID-19. From the 5' RACE reads, TCRdb called clonotypes with MiXCR, one entry per CDR3 protein. The top ten clones hold roughly an eighth of a sample with almost 550,000 distinct CDR3 sequences, approximately 20% of them seen once. Sequenced input: PBMCs or a T cell subset sorted from them (not recorded which). All receptors come from an adult woman who had mild COVID-19 (a few samples of this study predate the infection). Cell type and time point are not known.

This sequence joins TRBV29-1 and TRBJ1-2, with no clear D. The CDR3 runs 10 residues. Trimming shortened V by 4 bases and J by 8 bases, and 8 bases separated the two germline ends. The germline V gene has CDR1 SQVTM and CDR2 ANQGSEA. CDR3 nucleotides: TGCAGCGTTGCTGATGGGGGCTACACCTTC. Amino acids: CSVADGGYTF.

The rearrangement uses TRBV4-1 and TRBJ2-7; D possibly corresponds to TRBD1 (5 bases). CDR1 and CDR2 from the germline V gene are MGHRA and YSYEKL. The germline V and J ends were trimmed by 1 base and 2 bases, with 12 bases remaining between them. CDR3 length: 15 residues. Here the CDR3 reads CASSQGPREPYEQYF. The CDR3, as DNA: TGCGCCAGCAGCCAAGGTCCCAGGGAACCCTACGAGCAGTACTTC.

There are a few counts of this clonotype. The V call is TRBV7-2, the J call TRBJ2-1, with TRBD2 identical over 11 bases. The germline CDR1 and CDR2 sequences are SGHTA and FQGNSA. The V gene end was trimmed by 5 bases and the J gene end by 6 bases; junction bases not matched to a gene: 9. CDR3 length: 16 amino acids. CDR3 nucleotides: TGTGCCAGCAGCGGGGGTAGCGGGAGGGCAGGCAATGAGCAGTTCTTC. It encodes CASSGGSGRAGNEQFF.

The rearrangement joins TRBV18 to TRBJ1-1; tentatively, D is TRBD1 (5 bases). CDR3 length: 15 amino acids. V was pared by 3 bases and J by 2 bases, with 13 bases between. Germline V gene lookup returns CDR1 KGHSH and CDR2 LQKENI. CDR3 sequence reads: CASSPTQTVNTEAFF. Here the CDR3 DNA reads TGTGCCAGCTCACCGACCCAGACAGTTAACACTGAAGCTTTCTTT.

V is TRBV19 and J is TRBJ2-7, with 9 bases matching TRBD2. The CDR3 extends over 16 amino acids. The V gene end was trimmed by 3 bases and the J gene end by 4 bases; junction bases not matched to a gene: 10. Germline assignment: CDR1 LNHDA and CDR2 SQIVND (reference sequence). For the CDR3, the DNA is TGTGCCAGTAGTATGACCAGTAGCGGGAGCATTTACGAGCAGTACTTC. The encoded protein is CASSMTSSGSIYEQYF.

This clonotype has just a few counts. The V gene is TRBV12-3 or TRBV12-4, the J gene TRBJ1-2; D unresolved. V lost 3 bases, J lost 0 bases, and 11 bases lay in between. This CDR3 spans 15 amino acids. The CDR3 loop reads CASSFWSQANYGYTF. For the CDR3, the DNA is TGTGCCAGCAGTTTTTGGAGTCAAGCTAACTATGGCTACACCTTC.

In its sample, this clonotype was seen a few times. V gene TRBV7-9 combines with J gene TRBJ2-4; possibly TRBD1 for D (5 bases). V lost 1 base and J 0 bases, leaving 10 bases between the germline ends. CDR1 and CDR2 from the germline V gene are SEHNR and FQNEAQ (reference sequence). The CDR3 spans 16 residues. This chain's CDR3 is CASSLGGQPAKNIQYF. The CDR3 bases are TGTGCCAGCAGCTTAGGGGGCCAACCAGCCAAAAACATTCAGTACTTC.

This clonotype has ten or more counts. This clone may be a read error of a much larger clone one base away. This sequence joins TRBV11-2 and TRBJ2-3; no firm D call. Trimming took 5 bases from V and 2 from J, leaving 5 bases between them. Germline CDR1 reads SGHAT; CDR2 reads FQNNGV. The CDR3 loop spans 12 amino acids. The CDR3 coding sequence is TGTGCCAGCAGCCTTATCACAGATACGCAGTATTTT. It yields the protein CASSLITDTQYF.

This clonotype came up a few times. V is TRBV27 and J is TRBJ2-1; D perhaps matches TRBD1 (6 bases). The CDR3 consists of 13 residues. V lost 6 bases, J lost 7 bases, and 13 bases lay in between. From germline, CDR1 is MNHEY and CDR2 SMNVEV (reference sequence). Here the CDR3 DNA reads TGTGCCAGCAGACCGGGACACCTAAATGAGCAGTTCTTC. Amino acids: CASRPGHLNEQFF.

The table lists this clonotype with a few counts. CDR3 DNA sequence: TGTGCCAGCAGCTTAGGCCGGACTAGCGGAGGGAGAGATACGCAGTATTTT. Protein product: CASSLGRTSGGRDTQYF. The chain employs TRBV7-2 and TRBJ2-3, with 10 bases that match TRBD2. The CDR3 extends over 17 amino acids. Germline trimming cut 1 base from V and 5 bases from J; bases unmatched to any gene: 9. Germline CDR1 and CDR2: SGHTA and FQGNSA.

The chain couples TRBV5-1 to TRBJ1-3; D remains unclear. V shed 5 bases and J shed 5 bases, with 14 bases lying between them. Germline CDR1 reads SGHRS; CDR2 reads YFSETQ. This CDR3 spans 14 amino acids. The CDR3 reads CASSYWWARNTIYF. The CDR3 DNA follows: TGCGCCAGCAGTTATTGGTGGGCTCGAAACACCATATATTTT.

This clonotype was counted between two and nine times. The chain joins TRBV7-6 to TRBJ2-2; D is possibly TRBD2 (5 bases). The V gene lost 0 bases and the J gene lost 4 bases, with 15 bases spanning the gap. The CDR3 is 17 amino acids. Germline-derived CDR1 and CDR2 are SGHVS and FNYEAQ. The CDR3 nucleotides read TGTGCCAGCAGCTTAGCGGAGGCGGAGCTAGTCACCGGGGAGCTGTTTTTT. Protein: CASSLAEAELVTGELFF. Full variable domain (missing parts from reference TRBV7-6 and TRBJ2-2): GAGVSQSPRYKVTKRGQDVALRCDPISGHVSLYWYRQALGQGPEFLTYFNYEAQQDKSGLPNDRFSAERPEGSISTLTIQRTEQRDSAMYRCASSLAEAELVTGELFFGEGSRLTVL.

J is TRBJ1-4 and V is TRBV12-3 or TRBV12-4; 7 bases line up with TRBD1. Losses at the gene ends were 3 bases for V and 8 bases for J; bases not matched to a gene: 6. The CDR3 is made up of 14 amino acids. The CDR3 reads CASSFAGGREKLFF. The CDR3 bases are TGTGCCAGCAGTTTCGCAGGGGGGAGAGAAAAACTGTTTTTT.

This clonotype was counted only a few times. V and J are TRBV5-1 and TRBJ2-5; possible D gene TRBD2, 7 bases. The ends were cut back, 4 bases at V and 5 bases at J, with 15 bases in the middle. The CDR3 covers 14 residues. CDR1 SGHRS and CDR2 YFSETQ come from the germline V gene. CDR3 loop: CASSQWGGRETQYF. DNA for the CDR3: TGCGCCAGCAGCCAATGGGGGGGCCGGGAGACCCAGTACTTC.

The chain combines TRBV3-1 with TRBJ2-3; D is possibly TRBD2 (5 bases). From germline, CDR1 is LGHDT and CDR2 YNNKEL (reference sequence). The CDR3 contains 17 residues. Trimming shortened V by 4 bases and J by 2 bases, and 19 bases separated the two germline ends. CDR3 in amino acids: CASSPTRLGVPTDTQYF. In DNA form, the CDR3 reads TGTGCCAGCAGCCCCACCCGCCTCGGGGTTCCCACAGATACGCAGTATTTT.

V is TRBV6-2 or TRBV6-3 and J is TRBJ1-6; 7 bases are shared with TRBD1. The V gene's germline CDR1 is MNHEY and CDR2 SVGEGT. This CDR3 has 16 residues. Trimming took 6 bases from V and 6 from J; bases not matched to a gene: 11. The CDR3 region is CASSPAGTEPNSPLHF. CDR3 bases: TGTGCCAGCAGCCCCGCCGGGACAGAACCTAATTCACCCCTCCACTTT.